The 17 T cell receptor beta chains given below trace back to one sample, sequenced in a study of PD-1 blockade in classical Hodgkin lymphoma. The time point was: cycle 4 day 1 (C4D1), after less than seven weeks of nivolumab. Each patient experienced a relapse that followed autologous stem cell transplantation, and brentuximab vedotin exposure varied. TCRdb's table, derived via immunoSEQ multiplex PCR, lists solely in-frame clones and lacks some. This table holds around 25,000 clones, 70% to 80% found once. The sequencing used peripheral blood mononuclear cells (PBMCs), collected before the fourth cycle of nivolumab. The receptors come from a human donor with classical Hodgkin lymphoma.

The CDR3 sequence is CASSRRGAGTDTQYF. CDR3 coding DNA: TGTGCCAGCAGTCGTCGGGGGGCTGGCACAGATACGCAGTATTTT. This chain uses TRBV28 with TRBJ2-3; possibly TRBD2 for D (7 bases). In germline, CDR1 is MDHEN, CDR2 SYDVKM. The CDR3 is 15 residues long. Trimming cost V 5 bases and J 1 base, with 13 bases left between them.

This clone was seen once. The rearrangement uses TRBV13 and TRBJ1-1; D call uncertain. Germline loops: CDR1 PRHDT, CDR2 FYEKMQ (reference sequence). Trimming shortened V by 4 bases and J by 0 bases, and 9 bases separated the two germline ends. The CDR3 consists of 14 residues. CDR3 sequence: CASSWYLLNTEAFF. The CDR3 DNA is TGTGCCAGCAGCTGGTATCTCCTGAACACTGAAGCTTTCTTT.

The chain joins TRBV28 to TRBJ2-3; TRBD2 agrees at 8 bases. Unmatched junction bases numbered 5, after V lost 4 bases and J lost 5 bases. Germline-derived CDR1 and CDR2 are MDHEN and SYDVKM. This CDR3 spans 14 amino acids. The CDR3 is CASSYPAGGDTQYF. CDR3 coding DNA: TGTGCCAGCAGTTATCCCGCGGGGGGAGATACGCAGTATTTT.

The chain joins TRBV5-1 to TRBJ2-1, with TRBD2 matching 10 bases. The CDR3 has 16 residues. Losses at the gene ends were 2 bases for V and 10 bases for J; bases not matched to a gene: 12. CDR1 SGHRS and CDR2 YFSETQ come from the germline V gene. CDR3 loop: CASSFLGLAYSSEQFF. CDR3 DNA: TGCGCCAGCAGCTTCCTGGGACTAGCGTACTCATCCGAGCAGTTCTTC.

The sample holds a few counts of this clone. V and J are TRBV2 and TRBJ2-1; TRBD2 aligns across 11 bases. The CDR3 extends over 15 amino acids. CDR1 and CDR2 (germline): SNHLY, FYNNEI. The V segment lost 6 bases and the J segment 4 bases; nucleotides outside the gene matches: 5. CDR3 DNA sequence: TGTGCCAGCAGGGCCGGGACTAGCGGATACAATGAGCAGTTCTTC. It is translated as CASRAGTSGYNEQFF.

V and J are TRBV7-2 and TRBJ2-7; 9 bases align to TRBD2. Germline-derived CDR1 and CDR2 are SGHTA and FQGNSA. V lost 2 bases, J lost 1 base, and 6 bases stayed unmatched. The CDR3 consists of 16 residues. The CDR3 is CASSLRAGGSSYEQYF. The CDR3, as DNA: TGTGCCAGCAGCTTACGAGCGGGGGGCAGTTCCTACGAGCAGTACTTC.

The chain couples TRBV2 to TRBJ1-6; no clear D. This CDR3 region has 13 residues. Germline CDR1 is SNHLY and CDR2 is FYNNEI. V lost 3 bases and J 10 bases, leaving 10 bases between the germline ends. CDR3 coding DNA: TGTGCCAGCAGTGAGGGCTTTAGGTCACCCCTCCACTTT. Protein product: CASSEGFRSPLHF.

The V call is TRBV5-8, the J call TRBJ1-5; D might be TRBD1 (6 bases). Trimming left V 2 bases short and J 0 bases short, with 18 bases between. The germline V gene has CDR1 SGHTS and CDR2 YDEGEE. The CDR3 is 18 amino acids. DNA for the CDR3: TGTGCCAGCAGCTTCACCTGGCGGACAGAACATAGCAATCAGCCCCAGCATTTT. This codes for CASSFTWRTEHSNQPQHF.

The chain links TRBV9 to TRBJ1-5, with TRBD1 identical over 7 bases. V lost 1 base to trimming and J lost 5 bases; unmatched junction nucleotides: 12. Germline CDR1 is SGDLS and CDR2 is YYNGEE. The CDR3 has 17 residues. The CDR3 reads CASSVKSDRVKDQPQHF. CDR3 bases: TGTGCCAGCAGCGTAAAGAGCGACAGGGTAAAAGATCAGCCCCAGCATTTT.

Comment on this clone: One end of the junction does not line up with germline, which may come from a read error. This chain connects TRBV6-5 to TRBJ1-6; weak D call: TRBD1 (5 bases). The CDR3 contains 16 residues. Germline values: CDR1 MNHEY, CDR2 SVGAGI. CDR3 bases: TGTGTCAGCAGTTACTATGGGACCGGTGAAAGGTCACCCCTCCACTTT. Its protein product is CVSSYYGTGERSPLHF.

In this sample, this clone turned up once. V is TRBV28 and J is TRBJ1-5, with 8 bases fitting TRBD1. Germline V gene lookup returns CDR1 MDHEN and CDR2 SYDVKM. CDR3 length equals 13 residues. V trimming: 10 bases; J trimming: 3 bases; junction bases outside the gene matches: 5. The CDR3 nucleotides read TGTGCCACCTACAGGGGGAACAATCAGCCCCAGCATTTT. This sequence encodes CATYRGNNQPQHF. Drawing the rest from reference TRBV28 and TRBJ1-5, the complete variable domain is DVKVTQSSRYLVKRTGEKVFLECVQDMDHENMFWYRQDPGLGLRLIYFSYDVKMKEKGDIPEGYSVSREKKERFSLILESASTNQTSMYLCATYRGNNQPQHFGDGTRLSIL.

The V gene is TRBV28, the J gene TRBJ1-3, with D perhaps TRBD1 (6 bases). With 6 bases removed from V and 0 bases from J, the gap between germline ends came to 12 bases. Germline CDR1 MDHEN, CDR2 SYDVKM. The CDR3 runs 15 residues. In DNA, the CDR3 is TGTGCCAGCAGCCTTGACAGGATCTCTGGAAACACCATATATTTT. Translation gives CASSLDRISGNTIYF.

This sequence joins TRBV28 and TRBJ2-7, with a possible D match to TRBD2 (5 bases). Germline V gene data show CDR1 as MDHEN and CDR2 as SYDVKM. The length of the CDR3 is 14 residues. V shed 3 bases and J shed 5 bases, with 14 bases lying between them. The CDR3 loop is CASSLRAGKNEQYF. For the CDR3, the DNA is TGTGCCAGCAGTTTGAGGGCTGGGAAGAACGAGCAGTACTTC.

The chain carries TRBV11-2 and TRBJ1-2; weak D call: TRBD1 (6 bases). The CDR3 is 17 residues long. Germline CDR1 reads SGHAT; CDR2 reads FQNNGV. Trimming took 4 bases from V and 4 from J, leaving 22 bases between them. The CDR3 DNA reads TGTGCCAGCAGCTCTACTACGACGGACAGCGGGGGCTATGGCTACACCTTC. This encodes CASSSTTTDSGGYGYTF. Variable domain in full (rest from reference TRBV11-2 and TRBJ1-2): EAGVAQSPRYKIIEKRQSVAFWCNPISGHATLYWYQQILGQGPKLLIQFQNNGVVDDSQLPKDRFSAERLKGVDSTLKIQPAKLEDSAVYLCASSSTTTDSGGYGYTFGSGTRLTVV.

The rearrangement joins TRBV11-2 to TRBJ1-1; possibly TRBD1 for D (6 bases). V gave up 7 bases and J gave up 0 bases, with 9 bases separating them. This CDR3 comprises 13 residues. Germline V gene lookup returns CDR1 SGHAT and CDR2 FQNNGV. As DNA, the CDR3 is TGTGCCAGCAAGCAGGGGATGAACACTGAAGCTTTCTTT. Translating gives CASKQGMNTEAFF.

The gene calls are TRBV7-8 and TRBJ2-7; D is unclear. CDR3 size: 13 residues. The V and J ends lost 2 bases and 2 bases respectively, with 7 bases between them. CDR1 is SGHVS and CDR2 is FQNEAQ in the germline V gene. The CDR3 region has the DNA TGTGCCAGCAGCTTAAGGCAGCCCTACGAGCAGTACTTC. As protein: CASSLRQPYEQYF.

This rearrangement joins TRBV19 to TRBJ1-1, with 8 bases identical to TRBD1. The CDR3 spans 14 residues. V gave up 8 bases and J gave up 6 bases; unmatched junction bases: 11. Germline-derived CDR1 and CDR2 are LNHDA and SQIVND (reference sequence). The CDR3 DNA reads TGTGCCAGTCGAGGACAGGGTGTTATTGCTGAAGCTTTCTTT. Translating gives CASRGQGVIAEAFF.